Listed below are T cell receptor beta chains from one sample, sequenced in a study of PD-L1 blockade in urothelial cancer. Repertoires were generated with immunoSEQ multiplex PCR, while TCRdb's copy carries only in-frame clones and drops some. This table holds fewer than 45,000 clones, approximately 34% found once. The sequences come from tumor tissue, collected before atezolizumab (anti-PD-L1) treatment. Receptors were obtained from a man in his sixties with urothelial cancer. The CDR3 runs from the conserved cysteine through the conserved F or W. A D gene is named only where the DNA matches it firmly.

J gene	V gene	D gene	CDR3 protein
TRBJ1-2	TRBV19	.	CASSTLVSALYGYTF
TRBJ2-7	TRBV5-1	TRBD1	CASSSGQGPYEQYF
TRBJ2-7	TRBV30	.	CAWSRTETYEQYF
TRBJ1-1	TRBV6-8	TRBD1	CASRLGQGYTEAFF
TRBJ2-7	TRBV18	.	CASSLTQGNEQYF
TRBJ2-1	TRBV10-3	TRBD2	CAISDTSGRINEQFF
TRBJ2-3	TRBV11-3	.	CASSRQGWGGTDTQYF
TRBJ1-5	TRBV19	TRBD1	CASAATGGNQPQHF
TRBJ2-5	TRBV15	.	CATSRGSRGAEKETQYF
TRBJ1-5	TRBV9	.	CASSLDGNQPQHF
TRBJ1-5	TRBV7-5	.	CASSESVVRNQPQHF
TRBJ1-5	TRBV7-7	.	CASSQTGTNQPQHF
TRBJ1-1	TRBV7-7	.	CASSLVTLCGGRLMNTEAFF
TRBJ2-7	TRBV14	.	CASSQDLRNEQYF
TRBJ1-1	TRBV6-7	.	CASKRGNNTEAFF
TRBJ1-1	TRBV9	.	CASHITMNTEAFF
TRBJ2-7	TRBV23-1	.	CASSQDHQGNPLGQYF
TRBJ2-1	TRBV19	.	CASSGSAGSIRGNEQFF
TRBJ2-2	TRBV19	TRBD1	CASKGMPDRAENTGELFF
TRBJ1-2	TRBV6-8	.	CASRDHDRRDYGYTF
TRBJ2-5	TRBV7-6	TRBD1	CASSLGQSQETQYF
TRBJ2-1	TRBV18	.	CASSAEGVSYNEQFF
TRBJ1-4	TRBV28	TRBD1	CASSSNRGATNEKLFF
TRBJ2-1	TRBV4-1	.	CASSQDPGGTPYNEQFF
TRBJ1-2	TRBV10-3	TRBD1	CASSETWDREDYGYTF
TRBJ1-2	TRBV19	.	CASSIGPGAAYGYTF
TRBJ2-2	TRBV6-7	.	CASRTSLTGELFF
TRBJ2-1	TRBV6-8	.	CASSYSTYNEQFF
TRBJ1-3	TRBV10-2	.	CASAPGTSSGNTIYF
TRBJ1-5	TRBV19	TRBD1	CASSIETGGSNQPQHF
TRBJ2-7	TRBV6-8	.	CASSNPPGEQYF
TRBJ2-2	TRBV10-2	.	CASSRTGPDGTGELFF
TRBJ1-5	TRBV30	TRBD1	CAWNMGQGIQPQHF
TRBJ2-5	TRBV9	.	CASSPEGVGETQYF
TRBJ2-4	TRBV6-7	.	CASARNRQNIQYF
TRBJ2-7	TRBV10-1	.	CASSETRFPYEQYF
TRBJ1-5	TRBV9	TRBD1	CASSVEGASNQPQHF
TRBJ1-6	TRBV30	.	CAWSIRGRSGSPLHF
TRBJ2-1	TRBV25-1	TRBD2	CASSGGLAGVYSYNEQFF
TRBJ2-1	TRBV29-1	.	CSVDPRVNNEQFF
TRBJ1-3	TRBV28	.	CASNRGEVGNTIYF
TRBJ2-2	TRBV19	TRBD1	CASRSTGGGTGELFF
TRBJ1-4	TRBV6-8	.	CAISTGRADEKLFF
TRBJ2-7	TRBV10-3	TRBD1	CAISGTGNYEQYF
TRBJ1-2	TRBV9	TRBD1	CASGGQVPLGGYTF
TRBJ1-2	TRBV28	.	CASSFTDRFYGYTF
TRBJ2-5	TRBV6-8	TRBD1	CATSQGALGPGETQYF
TRBJ1-1	TRBV6-7	.	CASQARGETEAFF
TRBJ1-4	TRBV28	.	CASSFFGRANEKLFF
TRBJ1-2	TRBV19	TRBD1	CASRGTGIGSGYTF
TRBJ1-2	TRBV25-1	.	CASSESRGESYGYTF
TRBJ2-7	TRBV2	.	CASSGDGWSYEQYF
TRBJ2-2	TRBV19	TRBD2	CASSILTSGTNTGELFF